Each of the 7 T cell receptor beta chains below was sequenced from the same sample in a study of shared clonotypes between healthy human individuals. Clones were read by immunoSEQ multiplex PCR, and TCRdb kept only the in-frame ones, dropping some. This sample yields over a million clones, of which around 76% are seen a single time; about 1.4% belongs to the top ten. Input material: memory CD4+ T cells sorted from blood. The subset: CD45RA-negative fraction. Every receptor here comes from a man younger than 35 in good health.

Comments on this clone: This sequence may be a read error, since a much larger clone differs from it by one base. The chain uses TRBV5-8 and TRBJ1-1; D is possibly TRBD1 (6 bases). The ends were cut back, 2 bases at V and 1 base at J, with 9 bases in the middle. This CDR3 region has 14 residues. Germline V gives CDR1 SGHTS, CDR2 YDEGEE. Written as DNA, the CDR3 is TGTGCCAGCAGCTTTGGCAGGGGGAACACTGAAGCTTTCTTT. It encodes CASSFGRGNTEAFF.

The chain combines TRBV19 with TRBJ1-4, with a tentative D call TRBD1 (6 bases). Germline loops: CDR1 LNHDA, CDR2 SQIVND (reference sequence). Trimming removed 10 bases from V and 8 bases from J, with 17 bases in between. The CDR3 length is 13 residues. The CDR3 loop reads CATSYRVKEKLFF. The CDR3 region has the DNA TGTGCCACCTCGTACAGGGTTAAGGAAAAACTGTTTTTT.

The chain joins TRBV7-8 to TRBJ1-1; no clear D gene. Between the trimmed V and J ends, which lost 2 bases and 5 bases, there was a span of 9 bases. CDR3 length: 13 amino acids. Germline CDR1 reads SGHVS; CDR2 reads FQNEAQ. The CDR3 spells CASSLFLGTEAFF. The CDR3 DNA follows: TGTGCCAGCAGCTTATTCTTGGGAACTGAAGCTTTCTTT. Together with reference TRBV7-8 and TRBJ1-1, the CDR3 gives the full variable domain: GAGVSQSPRYKVAKRGQDVALRCDPISGHVSLFWYQQALGQGPEFLTYFQNEAQLDKSGLPSDRFFAERPEGSVSTLKIQRTQQEDSAVYLCASSLFLGTEAFFGQGTRLTVV.

The J gene is TRBJ2-5, the V gene TRBV7-9; D gene unclear. This CDR3 contains 13 residues. V was shortened by 5 bases and J by 1 base, with 8 bases between the two germline ends. CDR1 is SEHNR and CDR2 is FQNEAQ in the germline V gene (reference sequence). The CDR3 reads CASSPLAQETQYF. In DNA form, the CDR3 reads TGTGCCAGCAGCCCCCTCGCCCAAGAGACCCAGTACTTC.

The rearrangement joins TRBV30 to TRBJ1-6; D is uncertain. This CDR3 region has 16 residues. CDR1 GTSNPN and CDR2 SVGIG come from the germline V gene (reference sequence). V lost 3 bases to trimming and J lost 7 bases, with 19 bases between them. CDR3 nucleotide sequence: TGTGCCTGGAGGCCACGGTCCATAACGGAAAATTCACCCCTCCACTTT. Protein: CAWRPRSITENSPLHF.

The chain couples TRBV2 to TRBJ1-2; possible D gene TRBD1, 6 bases. In germline, CDR1 is SNHLY, CDR2 FYNNEI. Trimming left V 5 bases short and J 4 bases short, with 14 bases between. The CDR3 runs to 14 residues. For the CDR3, the DNA is TGTGCCAGCAGTCGATCAGGGGTGAGCTATGGCTACACCTTC. Its protein product is CASSRSGVSYGYTF.

With respect to this clone: Other DNA sequences within the sample encode an identical CDR3. V gene TRBV7-2 combines with J gene TRBJ2-7; 7 positions match TRBD1. The CDR3 has 14 amino acids. Trimming took 3 bases from V and 4 from J; bases not matched to a gene: 6. Germline assignment: CDR1 SGHTA and CDR2 FQGNSA. The CDR3 bases are TGTGCCAGCAGCTTTCGACAGGGAAGTTACGAGCAGTACTTC. Protein product: CASSFRQGSYEQYF.